Presented here are 3 T cell receptor beta chains from one specimen sequenced in a study of blood T cell repertoires in COVID-19 (TCRdb year 2020). The library was built by means of the immunoSEQ multiplex PCR assay. As stored in TCRdb, this immuneACCESS dataset retains in-frame rearrangements with V and J assigned. A fraction of the clones does not appear; measured against another copy, unresolved V genes explain less than half of the discrepancy, and the remainder lacks a known reason. For this sample the table gives about 170,000 clones, of which more than 70% were detected only once. The top ten clones comprise around 20% of the sample. Sequenced sample: peripheral blood. The receptors shown here come from a woman between 65 and 79 years old who had recovered from COVID-19.

This chain connects TRBV12-2 to TRBJ2-1; TRBD2 is the table's D call, not checked against the DNA. TRBV12-2 is a pseudogene locus. This CDR3 spans 15 amino acids. The CDR3 reads CASPLAGGPSDEQFF. CDR3 nucleotide sequence: TGTGCAAGTCCCTTAGCGGGGGGACCCTCGGATGAGCAGTTCTTC.

The chain is built from TRBV5-6 and TRBJ1-2; 7 positions agree with TRBD1. CDR1 is SGHDT and CDR2 is YYEEEE in the germline V gene. This CDR3 has 15 amino acids. The J segment lost 7 bases and the V segment lost 1 base, leaving 10 bases of the junction unmatched. The CDR3 protein is CASSLPGDRNGGYTF. The DNA of the CDR3 is TGTGCCAGCAGCTTGCCCGGGGACAGAAATGGTGGCTACACCTTC. The complete variable domain, with remaining parts taken from reference TRBV5-6 and TRBJ1-2, reads DAGVTQSPTHLIKTRGQQVTLRCSPKSGHDTVSWYQQALGQGPQFIFQYYEEEERQRGNFPDRFSGHQFPNYSSELNVNALLLGDSALYLCASSLPGDRNGGYTFGSGTRLTVV.

This clone appeared once. This chain links TRBV7-2 with TRBJ1-5, with 8 bases identical to TRBD1. From germline, CDR1 is SGHTA and CDR2 FQGNSA. The trim removed 5 bases at V and 11 bases at J, leaving 11 bases unmatched. The CDR3 is 14 residues long. The CDR3 DNA reads as TGTGCCAGCAGCGACGCAGGGGGCCTCTGGGCCCAGCATTTT. Protein product: CASSDAGGLWAQHF.